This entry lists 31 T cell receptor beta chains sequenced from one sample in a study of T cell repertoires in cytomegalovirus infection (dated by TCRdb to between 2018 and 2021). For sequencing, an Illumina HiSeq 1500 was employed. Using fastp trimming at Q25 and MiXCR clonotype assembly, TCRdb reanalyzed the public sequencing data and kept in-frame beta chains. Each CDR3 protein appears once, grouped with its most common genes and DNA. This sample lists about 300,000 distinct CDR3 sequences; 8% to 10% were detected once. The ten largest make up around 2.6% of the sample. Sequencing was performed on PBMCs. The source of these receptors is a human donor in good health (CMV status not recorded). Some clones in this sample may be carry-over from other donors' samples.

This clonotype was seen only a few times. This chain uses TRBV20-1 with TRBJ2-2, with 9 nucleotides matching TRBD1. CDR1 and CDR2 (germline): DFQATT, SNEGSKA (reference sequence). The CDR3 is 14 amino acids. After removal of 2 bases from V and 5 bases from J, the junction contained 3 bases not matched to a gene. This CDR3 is CSARQGQGTGELFF. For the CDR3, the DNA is TGCAGTGCTAGACAGGGACAGGGAACCGGGGAGCTGTTTTTT.

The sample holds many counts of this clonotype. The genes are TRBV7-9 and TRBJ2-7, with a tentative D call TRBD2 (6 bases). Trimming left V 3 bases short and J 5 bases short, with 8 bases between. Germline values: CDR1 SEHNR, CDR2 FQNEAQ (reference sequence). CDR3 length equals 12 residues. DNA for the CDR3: TGTGCCAGCAGCTTGGGGGGACACGAGCAGTACGTC. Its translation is CASSLGGHEQYV.

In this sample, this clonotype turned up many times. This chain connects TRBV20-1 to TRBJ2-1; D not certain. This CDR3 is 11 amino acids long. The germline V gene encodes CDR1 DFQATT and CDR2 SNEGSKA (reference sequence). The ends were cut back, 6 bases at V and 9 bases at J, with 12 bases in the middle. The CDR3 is CSAKAGGEQFF. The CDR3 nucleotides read TGCAGTGCAAAAGCAGGCGGTGAGCAGTTCTTC.

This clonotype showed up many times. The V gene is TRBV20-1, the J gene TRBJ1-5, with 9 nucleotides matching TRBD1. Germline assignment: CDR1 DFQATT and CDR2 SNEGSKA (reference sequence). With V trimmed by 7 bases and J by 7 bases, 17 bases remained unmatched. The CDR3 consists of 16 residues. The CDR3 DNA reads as TGCAGTGTGGGACAGGGAGTTCCCAGTTCAGGGCAGCCCCAGCATTTT. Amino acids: CSVGQGVPSSGQPQHF.

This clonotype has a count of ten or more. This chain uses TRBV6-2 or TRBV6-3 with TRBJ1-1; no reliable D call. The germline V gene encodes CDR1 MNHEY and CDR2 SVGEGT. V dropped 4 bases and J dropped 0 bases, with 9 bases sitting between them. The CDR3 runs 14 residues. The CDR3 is CASSFVHMNTEAFF. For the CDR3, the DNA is TGTGCCAGCAGTTTCGTACATATGAACACTGAAGCTTTCTTT.

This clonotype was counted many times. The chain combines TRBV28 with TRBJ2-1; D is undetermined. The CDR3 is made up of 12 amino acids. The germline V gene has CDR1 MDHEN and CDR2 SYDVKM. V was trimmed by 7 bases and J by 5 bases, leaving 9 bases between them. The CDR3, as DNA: TGTGCCAGCACCGGACCAAACAATGAGCAGTTCTTC. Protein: CASTGPNNEQFF.

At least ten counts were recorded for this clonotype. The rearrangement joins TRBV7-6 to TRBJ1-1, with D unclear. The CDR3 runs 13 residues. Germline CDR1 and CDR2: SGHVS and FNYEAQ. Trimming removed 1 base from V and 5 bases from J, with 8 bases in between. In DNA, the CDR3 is TGTGCCAGCAGCTTAGACGGGGTGACTGAAGCTTTCTTT. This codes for CASSLDGVTEAFF.

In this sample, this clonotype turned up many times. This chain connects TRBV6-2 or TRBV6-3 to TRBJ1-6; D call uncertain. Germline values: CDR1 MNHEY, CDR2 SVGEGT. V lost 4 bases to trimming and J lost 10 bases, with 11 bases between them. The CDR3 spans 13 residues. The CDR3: CASSFNKGSPLHF. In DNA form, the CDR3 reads TGTGCCAGCAGTTTCAACAAAGGCTCACCCCTCCACTTT.

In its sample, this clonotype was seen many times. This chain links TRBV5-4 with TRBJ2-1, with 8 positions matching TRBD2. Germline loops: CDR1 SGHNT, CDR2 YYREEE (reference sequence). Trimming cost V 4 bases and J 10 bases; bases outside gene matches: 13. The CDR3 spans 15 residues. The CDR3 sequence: CASSLGLALEGEQFF. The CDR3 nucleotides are TGTGCCAGCAGCCTAGGACTAGCCCTGGAGGGGGAGCAGTTCTTC.

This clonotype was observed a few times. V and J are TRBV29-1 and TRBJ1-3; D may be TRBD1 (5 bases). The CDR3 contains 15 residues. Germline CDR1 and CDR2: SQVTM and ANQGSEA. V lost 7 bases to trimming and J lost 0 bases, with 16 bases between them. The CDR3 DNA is TGCAGCGGCTTCGACAGTACCATCTCTGGAAACACCATATATTTT. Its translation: CSGFDSTISGNTIYF.

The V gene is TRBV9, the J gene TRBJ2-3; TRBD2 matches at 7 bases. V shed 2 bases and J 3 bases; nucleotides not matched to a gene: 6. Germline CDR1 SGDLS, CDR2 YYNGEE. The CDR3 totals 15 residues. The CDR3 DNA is TGTGCCAGCAGCGTTGGGCTAGCGGCTACAGATACGCAGTATTTT. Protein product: CASSVGLAATDTQYF.

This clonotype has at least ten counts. In DNA form, the CDR3 reads TGTGCCAGCAGTGTCGGATCCGCAGATACGCAGTATTTT. Amino acids: CASSVGSADTQYF. The rearrangement links TRBV6-4 to TRBJ2-3, with D uncertain. This CDR3 comprises 13 residues. V was cut by 4 bases and J by 4 bases, with 9 bases left in between. Germline V gene data show CDR1 as MRHNA and CDR2 as SNTAGT.

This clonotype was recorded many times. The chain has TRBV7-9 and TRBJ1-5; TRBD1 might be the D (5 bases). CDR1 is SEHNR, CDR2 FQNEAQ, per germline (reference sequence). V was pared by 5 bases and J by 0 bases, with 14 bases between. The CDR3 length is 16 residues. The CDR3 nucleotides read TGTGCCAGCAGCCCCACGGGGGAACATAGCAATCAGCCCCAGCATTTT. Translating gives CASSPTGEHSNQPQHF.

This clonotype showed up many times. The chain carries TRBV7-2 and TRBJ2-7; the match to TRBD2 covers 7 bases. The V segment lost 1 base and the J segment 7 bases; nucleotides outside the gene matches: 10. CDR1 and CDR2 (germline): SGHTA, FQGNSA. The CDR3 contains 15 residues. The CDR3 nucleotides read TGTGCCAGCAGCTTAGAAAGCGGGGCACCACGGGAGCAGTACTTC. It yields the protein CASSLESGAPREQYF.

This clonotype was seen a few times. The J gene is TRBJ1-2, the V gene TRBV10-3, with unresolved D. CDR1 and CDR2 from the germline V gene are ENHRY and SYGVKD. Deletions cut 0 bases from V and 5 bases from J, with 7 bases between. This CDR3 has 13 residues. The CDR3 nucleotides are TGTGCCATCAGTGAGTCGGTGATATATGGCTACACCTTC. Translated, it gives CAISESVIYGYTF.

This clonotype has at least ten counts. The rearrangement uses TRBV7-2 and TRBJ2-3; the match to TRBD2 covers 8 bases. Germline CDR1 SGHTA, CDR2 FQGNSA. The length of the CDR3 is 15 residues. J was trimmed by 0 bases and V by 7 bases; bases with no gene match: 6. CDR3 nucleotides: TGTGCCAGCAACACACAGCGGGGGAGCACAGATACGCAGTATTTT. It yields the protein CASNTQRGSTDTQYF.

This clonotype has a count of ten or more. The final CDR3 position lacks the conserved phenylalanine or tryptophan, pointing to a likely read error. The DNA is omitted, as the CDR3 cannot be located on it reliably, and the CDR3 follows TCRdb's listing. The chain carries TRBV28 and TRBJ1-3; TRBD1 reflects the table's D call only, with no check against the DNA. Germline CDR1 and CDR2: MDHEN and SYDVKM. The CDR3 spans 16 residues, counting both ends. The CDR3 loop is CASSTPGQGRNTIRNV.

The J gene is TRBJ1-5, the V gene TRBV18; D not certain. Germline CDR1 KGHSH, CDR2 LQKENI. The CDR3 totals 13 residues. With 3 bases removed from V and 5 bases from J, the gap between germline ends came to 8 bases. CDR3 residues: CASSPRNYQPQHF. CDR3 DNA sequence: TGTGCCAGCTCACCGAGAAACTATCAGCCCCAGCATTTT.

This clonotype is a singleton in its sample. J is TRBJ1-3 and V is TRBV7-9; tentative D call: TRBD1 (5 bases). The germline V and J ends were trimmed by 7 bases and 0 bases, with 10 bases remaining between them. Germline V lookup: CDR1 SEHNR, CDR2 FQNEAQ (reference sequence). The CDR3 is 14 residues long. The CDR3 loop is CASTPGTSGNTIYF. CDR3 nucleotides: TGTGCCAGCACCCCAGGGACCTCTGGAAACACCATATATTTT.

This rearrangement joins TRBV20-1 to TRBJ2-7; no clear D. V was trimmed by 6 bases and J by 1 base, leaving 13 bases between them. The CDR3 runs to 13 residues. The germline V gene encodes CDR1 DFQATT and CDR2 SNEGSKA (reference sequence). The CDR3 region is CSARGDASYEQYF. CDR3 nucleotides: TGCAGTGCACGAGGTGACGCTTCCTACGAGCAGTACTTC.

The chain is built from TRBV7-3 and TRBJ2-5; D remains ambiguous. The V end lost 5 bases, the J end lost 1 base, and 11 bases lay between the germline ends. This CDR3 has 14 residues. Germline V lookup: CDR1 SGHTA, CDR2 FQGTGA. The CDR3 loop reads CASSPWHSQETQYF. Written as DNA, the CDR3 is TGTGCCAGCAGCCCCTGGCACAGCCAAGAGACCCAGTACTTC.

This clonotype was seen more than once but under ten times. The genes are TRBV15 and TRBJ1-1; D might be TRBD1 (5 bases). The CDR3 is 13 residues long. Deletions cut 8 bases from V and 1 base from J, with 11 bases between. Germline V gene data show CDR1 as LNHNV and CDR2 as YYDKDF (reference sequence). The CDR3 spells CATAPGTNTEAFF. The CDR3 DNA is TGTGCCACCGCCCCAGGGACGAACACTGAAGCTTTCTTT.

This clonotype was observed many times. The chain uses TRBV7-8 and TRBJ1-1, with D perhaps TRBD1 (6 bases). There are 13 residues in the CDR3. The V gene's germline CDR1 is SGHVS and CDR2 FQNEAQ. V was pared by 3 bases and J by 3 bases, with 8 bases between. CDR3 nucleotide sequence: TGTGCCAGCAGCTTTAGACAGGACACTGAAGCTTTCTTT. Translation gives CASSFRQDTEAFF.

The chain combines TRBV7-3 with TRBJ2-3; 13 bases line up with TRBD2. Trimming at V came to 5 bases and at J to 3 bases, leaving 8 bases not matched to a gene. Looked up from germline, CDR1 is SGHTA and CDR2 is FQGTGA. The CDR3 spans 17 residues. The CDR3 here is CASSHPATSGGTDTQYF. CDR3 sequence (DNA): TGTGCCAGCAGCCATCCTGCGACTAGCGGGGGGACAGATACGCAGTATTTT.

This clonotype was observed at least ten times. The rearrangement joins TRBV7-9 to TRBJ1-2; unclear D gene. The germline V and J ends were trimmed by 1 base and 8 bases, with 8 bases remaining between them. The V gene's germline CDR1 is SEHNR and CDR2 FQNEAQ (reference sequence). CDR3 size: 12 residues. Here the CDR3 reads CASSLEGKGYTF. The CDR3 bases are TGTGCCAGCAGCTTAGAGGGCAAAGGCTACACCTTC.

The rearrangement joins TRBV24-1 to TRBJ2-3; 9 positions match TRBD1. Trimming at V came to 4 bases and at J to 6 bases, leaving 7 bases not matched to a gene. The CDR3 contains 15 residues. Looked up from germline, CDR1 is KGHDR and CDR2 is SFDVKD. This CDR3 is CATSDIGQGYDTQYF. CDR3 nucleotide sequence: TGTGCCACCAGTGACATCGGACAGGGGTACGATACGCAGTATTTT.

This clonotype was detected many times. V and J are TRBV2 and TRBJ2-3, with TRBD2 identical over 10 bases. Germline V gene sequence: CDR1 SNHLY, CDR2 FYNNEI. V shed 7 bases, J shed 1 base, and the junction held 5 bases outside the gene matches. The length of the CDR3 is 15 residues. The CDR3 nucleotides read TGTGCCAGCATCCAAGGACTAGCGGGCACAGATACGCAGTATTTT. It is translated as CASIQGLAGTDTQYF. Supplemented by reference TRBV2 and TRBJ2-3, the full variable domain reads EPEVTQTPSHQVTQMGQEVILRCVPISNHLYFYWYRQILGQKVEFLVSFYNNEISEKSEIFDDQFSVERPDGSNFTLKIRSTKLEDSAMYFCASIQGLAGTDTQYFGPGTRLTVL.

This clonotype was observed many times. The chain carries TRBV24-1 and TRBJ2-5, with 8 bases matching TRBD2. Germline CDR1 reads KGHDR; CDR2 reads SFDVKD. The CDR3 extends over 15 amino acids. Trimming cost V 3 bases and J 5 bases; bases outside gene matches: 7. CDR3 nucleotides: TGTGCCACCAGTGATCGGGCTTCGGGGGGGGAGACCCAGTACTTC. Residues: CATSDRASGGETQYF.

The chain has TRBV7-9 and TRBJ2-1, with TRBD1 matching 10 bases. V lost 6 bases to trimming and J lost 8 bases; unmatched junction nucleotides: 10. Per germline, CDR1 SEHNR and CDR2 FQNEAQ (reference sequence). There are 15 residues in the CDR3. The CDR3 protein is CASSIGTGDFHEQFF. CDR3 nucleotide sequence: TGTGCCAGCAGTATCGGGACAGGGGATTTCCATGAGCAGTTCTTC.

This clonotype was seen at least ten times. The CDR3 loop reads CASGKTGGGITGELFF. The CDR3, as DNA: TGTGCCAGCGGGAAGACAGGGGGAGGCATCACCGGGGAGCTGTTTTTT. This chain connects TRBV6-1 to TRBJ2-2, with 9 bases aligning to TRBD1. This CDR3 spans 16 amino acids. The ends lost 8 bases at V and 4 bases at J; junction bases unmatched: 11. Germline V gene lookup returns CDR1 MNHNS and CDR2 SASEGT.

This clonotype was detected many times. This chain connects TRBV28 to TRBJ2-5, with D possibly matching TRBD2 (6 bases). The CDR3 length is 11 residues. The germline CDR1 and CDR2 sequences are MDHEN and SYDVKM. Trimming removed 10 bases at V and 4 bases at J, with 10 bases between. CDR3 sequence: CAIARGETQYF. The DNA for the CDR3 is TGTGCCATCGCGCGGGGAGAGACCCAGTACTTC.